This T cell receptor (beta chain) originates from a study of cytomegalovirus exposure and HLA in healthy donors. The study, taken as a whole, reports: TCR beta V- and J-gene trimming, according to a later analysis, was linked to a missense DCLRE1C variant. In a later analysis, at a false discovery rate of 0.05, 17,000 or so TCR beta sequences were associated with HLA alleles. Later analysis showed TCR association rates varying by HLA locus, highest for DRB1 and lowest for HLA-C.

Amplification used 60 Vbeta primers and 13 Jbeta primers. TCRdb keeps only in-frame clones here, not all; method: immunoSEQ multiplex PCR. The sample holds 50,000 to 60,000 clones; roughly 76% are singletons and the top ten take about 3%. In regard to this clone: What it binds is unknown.

Donors were nominally healthy when sampled, though unrecorded immune exposures were likely. Germline CDR1 is MNHNS and CDR2 is SASEGT. V lost 6 bases and J 1 base, leaving 9 bases between the germline ends. The CDR3 spans 13 residues. The TCR was taken from a woman aged 40 to 50 in good health and CMV-seropositive. Sample: PBMCs. The rearrangement joins TRBV6-1 to TRBJ1-1, with no clear D. Here the CDR3 reads CASRDRGNTEAFF. CDR3 DNA: TGTGCCAGCAGGGATCGGGGGAACACTGAAGCTTTCTTT.